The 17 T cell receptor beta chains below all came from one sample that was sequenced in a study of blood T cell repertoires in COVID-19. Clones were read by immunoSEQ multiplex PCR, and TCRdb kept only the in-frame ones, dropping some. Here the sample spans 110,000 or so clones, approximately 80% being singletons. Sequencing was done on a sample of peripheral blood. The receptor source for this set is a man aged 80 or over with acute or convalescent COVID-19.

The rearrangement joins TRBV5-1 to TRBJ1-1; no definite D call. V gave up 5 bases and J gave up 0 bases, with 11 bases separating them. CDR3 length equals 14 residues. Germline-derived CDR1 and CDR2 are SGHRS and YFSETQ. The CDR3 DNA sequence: TGCGCCAGCAGGGAGCATCTCATGAACACTGAAGCTTTCTTT. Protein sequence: CASREHLMNTEAFF.

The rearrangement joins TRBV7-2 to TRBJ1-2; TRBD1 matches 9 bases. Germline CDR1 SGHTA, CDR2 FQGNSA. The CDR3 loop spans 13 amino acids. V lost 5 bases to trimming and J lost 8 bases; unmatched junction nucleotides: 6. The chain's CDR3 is CASSNYRGRGYTF. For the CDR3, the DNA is TGTGCCAGCAGCAACTACAGGGGGCGAGGCTACACCTTC.

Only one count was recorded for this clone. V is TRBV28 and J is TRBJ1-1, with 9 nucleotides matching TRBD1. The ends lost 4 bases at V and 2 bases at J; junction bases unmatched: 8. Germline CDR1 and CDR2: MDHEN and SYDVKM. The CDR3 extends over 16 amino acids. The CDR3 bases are TGTGCCAGCAGTTCACTACCGGGACAGGGAAACACTGAAGCTTTCTTT. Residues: CASSSLPGQGNTEAFF. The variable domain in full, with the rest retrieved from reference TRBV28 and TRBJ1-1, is DVKVTQSSRYLVKRTGEKVFLECVQDMDHENMFWYRQDPGLGLRLIYFSYDVKMKEKGDIPEGYSVSREKKERFSLILESASTNQTSMYLCASSSLPGQGNTEAFFGQGTRLTVV.

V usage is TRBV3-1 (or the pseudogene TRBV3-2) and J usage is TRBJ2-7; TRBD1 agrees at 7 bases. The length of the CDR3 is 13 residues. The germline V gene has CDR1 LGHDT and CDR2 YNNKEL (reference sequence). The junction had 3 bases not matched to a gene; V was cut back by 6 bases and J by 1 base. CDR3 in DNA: TGTGCCAGCAGGGGACAGCAGTCCTACGAGCAGTACTTC. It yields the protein CASRGQQSYEQYF.

The CDR3 bases are TGCGGCAGGGAATTGAACTATGGCTACACCTTC. It codes for CGRELNYGYTF. The chain links TRBV20-1 to TRBJ1-2; tentative D call: TRBD1 (5 bases). Per germline, CDR1 DFQATT and CDR2 SNEGSKA (reference sequence). The CDR3 sequence is 11 residues long.

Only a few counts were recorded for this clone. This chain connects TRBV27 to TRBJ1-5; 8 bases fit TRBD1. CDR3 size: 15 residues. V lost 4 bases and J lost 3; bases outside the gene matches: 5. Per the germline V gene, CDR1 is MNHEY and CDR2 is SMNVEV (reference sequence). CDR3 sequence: CASSSVDRDNQPQHF. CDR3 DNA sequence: TGTGCCAGCAGTTCCGTGGACAGGGACAATCAGCCCCAGCATTTT.

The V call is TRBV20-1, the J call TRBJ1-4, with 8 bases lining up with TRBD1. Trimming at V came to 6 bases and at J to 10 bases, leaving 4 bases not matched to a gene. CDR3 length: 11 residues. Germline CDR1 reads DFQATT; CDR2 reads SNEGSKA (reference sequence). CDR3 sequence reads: CSASDRGKLFF. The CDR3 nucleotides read TGCAGTGCCAGCGACAGGGGAAAACTGTTTTTT.

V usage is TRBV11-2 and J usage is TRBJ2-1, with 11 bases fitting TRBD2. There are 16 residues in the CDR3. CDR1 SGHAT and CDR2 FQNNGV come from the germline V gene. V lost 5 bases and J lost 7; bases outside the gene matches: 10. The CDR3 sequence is CASSQGLAALGNEQFF. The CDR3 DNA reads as TGTGCCAGCAGCCAGGGACTAGCGGCCCTAGGGAATGAGCAGTTCTTC.

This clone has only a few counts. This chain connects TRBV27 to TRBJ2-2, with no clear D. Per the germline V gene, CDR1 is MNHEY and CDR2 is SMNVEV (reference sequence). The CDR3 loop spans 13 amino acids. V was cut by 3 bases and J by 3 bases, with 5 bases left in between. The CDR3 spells CASSFHDTGELFF. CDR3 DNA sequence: TGTGCCAGCAGTTTTCATGACACCGGGGAGCTGTTTTTT.

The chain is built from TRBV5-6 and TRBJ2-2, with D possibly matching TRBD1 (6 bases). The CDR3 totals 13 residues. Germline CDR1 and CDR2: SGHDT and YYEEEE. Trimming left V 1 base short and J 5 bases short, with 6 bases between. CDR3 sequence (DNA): TGTGCCAGCAGCTTGCAGGGGACCGGGGAGCTGTTTTTT. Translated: CASSLQGTGELFF. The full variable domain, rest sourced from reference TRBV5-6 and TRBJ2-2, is DAGVTQSPTHLIKTRGQQVTLRCSPKSGHDTVSWYQQALGQGPQFIFQYYEEEERQRGNFPDRFSGHQFPNYSSELNVNALLLGDSALYLCASSLQGTGELFFGEGSRLTVL.

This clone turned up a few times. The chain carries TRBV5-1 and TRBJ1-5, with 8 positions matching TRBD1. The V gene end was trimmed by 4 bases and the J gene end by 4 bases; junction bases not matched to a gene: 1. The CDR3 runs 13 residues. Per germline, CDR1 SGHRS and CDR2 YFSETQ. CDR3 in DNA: TGCGCCAGCAGCCGGGACAGGAATCAGCCCCAGCATTTT. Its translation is CASSRDRNQPQHF.

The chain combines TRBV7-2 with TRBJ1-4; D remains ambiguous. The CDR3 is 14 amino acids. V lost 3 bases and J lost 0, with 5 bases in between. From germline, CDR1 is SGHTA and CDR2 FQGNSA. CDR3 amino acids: CASSLRATNEKLFF. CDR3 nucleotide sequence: TGTGCCAGCAGCTTGAGAGCAACTAATGAAAAACTGTTTTTT.

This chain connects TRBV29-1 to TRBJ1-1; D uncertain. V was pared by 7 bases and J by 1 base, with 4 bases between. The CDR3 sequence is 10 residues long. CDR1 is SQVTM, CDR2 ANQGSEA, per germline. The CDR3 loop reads CSAQNTEAFF. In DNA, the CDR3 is TGCAGCGCTCAGAACACTGAAGCTTTCTTT.

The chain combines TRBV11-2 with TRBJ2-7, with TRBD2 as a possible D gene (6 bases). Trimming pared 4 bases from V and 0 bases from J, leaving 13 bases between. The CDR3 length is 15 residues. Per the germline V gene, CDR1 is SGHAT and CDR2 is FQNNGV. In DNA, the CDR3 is TGTGCCAGCAGCTCCCCGACTAGGAACTCCTACGAGCAGTACTTC. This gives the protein CASSSPTRNSYEQYF.

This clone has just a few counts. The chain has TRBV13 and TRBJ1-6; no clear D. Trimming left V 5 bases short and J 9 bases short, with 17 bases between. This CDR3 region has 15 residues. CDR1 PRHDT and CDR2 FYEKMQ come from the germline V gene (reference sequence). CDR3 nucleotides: TGTGCCAGCAGCCCTGGACCCCGCGGGATTTCACCCCTCCACTTT. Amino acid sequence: CASSPGPRGISPLHF.

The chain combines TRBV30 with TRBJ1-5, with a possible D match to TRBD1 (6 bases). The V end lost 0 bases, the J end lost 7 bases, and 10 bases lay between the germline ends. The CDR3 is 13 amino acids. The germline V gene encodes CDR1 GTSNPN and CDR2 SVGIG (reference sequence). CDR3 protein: CAWSVQGKQPQHF. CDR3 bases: TGTGCCTGGAGTGTACAGGGTAAACAGCCCCAGCATTTT.

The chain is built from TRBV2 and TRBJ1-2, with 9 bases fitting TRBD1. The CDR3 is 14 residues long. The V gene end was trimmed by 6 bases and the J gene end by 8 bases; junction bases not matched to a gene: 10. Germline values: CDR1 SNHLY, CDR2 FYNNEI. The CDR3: CASRKQGALVGYTF. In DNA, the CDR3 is TGTGCCAGCAGAAAACAGGGGGCTCTGGTCGGCTACACCTTC.